The T cell receptor beta chain described here comes from a study of T cells in Graves' hyperthyroidism and ophthalmopathy. Study-level information: At the time of initial diagnosis and before any treatment, peripheral blood was collected. Study conclusions and caveats: Most thyroid clonotypes that were expanded above 0.001 also turned up in blood.

At least ten counts were recorded for this clonotype. Its target is not known. What was amplified from RNA transcripts were TCR beta CDR3 regions. The HTBI set primed first-round TCR CDR3 RT-PCR. TCRdb reanalysed the multiplex PCR reads using MiXCR and keeps one entry per CDR3 protein. The sample carries 490,000 or so distinct CDR3 sequences, about 20% recorded once. V was pared by 4 bases and J by 1 base, with 2 bases of the junction left unmatched. This CDR3 is 13 amino acids long. Germline V CDR1 and CDR2: GTSNPN, SVGIG (reference sequence). Investigators excluded patients with uncontrolled infection, other autoimmune disease, pregnancy or lactation.

The receptor was derived from a middle-aged man with Graves' ophthalmopathy. The rearrangement joins TRBV30 to TRBJ1-1, with 8 bases matching TRBD1. The sequenced sample was blood. Here the CDR3 DNA reads TGTGCCTGGATCACAGGGGGGAACACTGAAGCTTTCTTT. Translating gives CAWITGGNTEAFF.